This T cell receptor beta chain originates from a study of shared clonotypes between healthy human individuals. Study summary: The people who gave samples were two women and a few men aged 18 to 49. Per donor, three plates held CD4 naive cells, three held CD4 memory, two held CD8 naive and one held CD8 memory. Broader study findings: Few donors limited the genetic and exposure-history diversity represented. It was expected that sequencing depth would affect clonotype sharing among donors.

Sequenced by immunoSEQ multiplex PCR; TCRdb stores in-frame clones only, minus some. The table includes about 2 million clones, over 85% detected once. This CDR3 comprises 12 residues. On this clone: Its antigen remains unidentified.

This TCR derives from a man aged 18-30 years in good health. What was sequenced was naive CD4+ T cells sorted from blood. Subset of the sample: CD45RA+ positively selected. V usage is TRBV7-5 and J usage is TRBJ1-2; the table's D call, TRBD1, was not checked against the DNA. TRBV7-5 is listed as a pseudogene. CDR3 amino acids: CARGMGQNGYTF. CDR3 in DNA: TGTGCCAGAGGGATGGGACAGAATGGCTACACCTTC.